This T cell receptor (beta chain) was recovered during a study of a mutant IDH1 vaccine in newly diagnosed glioma (dated by TCRdb to the early 2020s). For the wider study: Eight vaccinations were administered to patients in weeks 1, 3, 5, 7, 11, 15, 19 and 23, corresponding to visits V03 through V10. Vaccination started 4-6 weeks after radiotherapy alone, or was given together with temozolomide cycles in the groups whose treatment included chemotherapy. Peripheral blood was collected at six visits: V03 (baseline), V05, V07, V10, V12 and V13. For exploratory analyses, longitudinal TCRB deep sequencing was carried out in around 26 treated patients wherever samples were available. Of the 32 patients who were treated, approximately 60% were male and around 40% were female, and the mean age was around 43 years. Prior to enrollment, standard therapy consisting of radiotherapy alone, temozolomide alone, or radiochemotherapy with temozolomide had been administered to patients, with the combination being received by most patients.

In the paper's terms, the time point label means: week 11, during vaccination. Each vaccine dose was 300 ug of a 20-mer mutant IDH1 peptide in Montanide, given subcutaneously with topical imiquimod. The donors had newly diagnosed IDH1-mutant astrocytomas of WHO grade 3 or 4 that showed loss of nuclear ATRX. The samples were drawn from NOA16, a multicentre, single-arm, open-label phase I trial in Germany that tested a mutant IDH1 peptide vaccine in humans for the first time. Genomic DNA for TCRB sequencing was isolated from EDTA blood with the DNeasy Blood and Tissue Kit. Note on this clone: It lacks a known antigen. No much larger clonotype is one base removed from it; base qualities were not supplied.

Library method: the immunoSEQ multiplex PCR assay. Following the manufacturer's protocol, the hsTCRB Kit was used to amplify rearranged TCR beta chain sequences. TCRB libraries were sequenced on an Illumina MiSeq. Per the authors' processing: The proprietary platform of the kit vendor was used for demultiplexing, trimming and gene mapping. This is the immuneACCESS table as TCRdb keeps it, with only in-frame sequences that have V and J called. A part of the clones is gone; compared with another copy, unresolved V genes explain less than half, and the rest is unexplained. D and trimming come from the DNA, and the V and J calls and clone size come from that table. This sample has more than 50,000 clones in its table, and roughly 80% of those were observed once. The ten largest make up roughly 5.7% of the sample. V loses 5 bases of germline sequence and J loses 6 bases, and the interval between the two ends is 17 bases. CDR3 length: 14 amino acids, cysteine to phenylalanine. The retained sequence is limited to the CDR3, 42 bases, with the frame set at the first base. From the germline V gene (reference sequence), CDR1 is LNHDA and CDR2 is SQIVND.

The paper as a whole reports these results and caveats: Selection of PBMC samples for TCRB deep sequencing was based on availability. Pseudoprogression seemed to be unrelated to changes in the top peripheral T cell clonotypes found by TCRB sequencing. According to the authors, sample limitations meant that analyses of patient blood samples could not be reproduced. Vaccine-induced immune responses across multiple MHC alleles were detected in 90% to 95% of patients.

The sequence came from a man in his fifties or sixties with glioma. The rearrangement joined TRBV19 to TRBJ2-7; the D gene could be TRBD1 or TRBD2, each one agreeing over 6 bases. The source material was PBMCs, sampled from a glioma patient whose treatment included an IDH1 peptide vaccine. CDR3 protein: CASSPGALTSEQYF. Here is the DNA: TGTGCCAGTAGTCCGGGGGCCCTAACCAGCGAGCAGTACTTC.